A selection of T cell receptor beta chains follows, all from one sample in a study of shared clonotypes between healthy human individuals. Generated by immunoSEQ multiplex PCR, the TCRdb table keeps only in-frame clones and is missing some. Here the sample spans 2 million to 2.5 million clones, around 95% being singletons. Sample: naive CD4+ T cells sorted from blood. Every receptor here comes from a man between 18 and 35 years old in good health. The CDR3 runs from the conserved cysteine through the conserved F or W.

V	J	length	CDR3
TRBV19	TRBJ2-7	13	CASRERVSGEQYF
TRBV7-2	TRBJ2-5	14	CASSSGQGIETQYF
TRBV5-1	TRBJ2-7	13	CASSLPSSYEQYF
TRBV19	TRBJ1-6	14	CASKVGVYNSPLHF
TRBV2	TRBJ1-1	16	CASSEGKGQGWTEAFF
TRBV18	TRBJ1-4	13	CASSPGQSEGLFF
TRBV6-5	TRBJ1-6	14	CASSYSGGDSPLHF
TRBV2	TRBJ2-2	14	CASKTGGNTGELFF
TRBV7-9	TRBJ2-1	16	CASSSFGGTNYNEQFF
TRBV5-1	TRBJ1-3	15	CASSLGESSGNTIYF
TRBV27	TRBJ1-4	15	CASSLFQGLNEKLFF
TRBV7-3	TRBJ2-1	17	CASSPGTSGSSYNEQFF
TRBV7-8	TRBJ2-3	15	CASTPQGASTDTQYF
TRBV12-2	TRBJ2-7	14	CASRPGGRPYEQYF
TRBV6-9	TRBJ2-3	15	CASTRGGGSTDTQYF
TRBV1	TRBJ2-1	18	CTSSQDGTSRMRYNEQFF
TRBV9	TRBJ1-2	14	CASSVDGTNYGYTF
TRBV5-1	TRBJ2-7	14	CASSRDSGRDEQYF
TRBV28	TRBJ2-7	14	CASSYIGGRYEQYF
TRBV6-5	TRBJ2-7	12	CATRANTDEQYF
TRBV10-3	TRBJ2-3	15	CAIGQTGASTDTQYF
TRBV7-9	TRBJ1-2	14	CASSLGDRGDGYTF
TRBV13	TRBJ2-3	13	CASSLRGTDTQYF
TRBV11-2	TRBJ2-1	14	CASSYNRDYNEQFF
TRBV10-3	TRBJ2-1	15	CATNEKASGRNEQFF
TRBV25-1	TRBJ2-5	17	CASSEYKGGRSEETQYF
TRBV2	TRBJ2-5	11	CASSVSETQYF
TRBV28	TRBJ1-2	12	CASSPPILGYTF
TRBV9	TRBJ2-1	14	CASSERSSYNEQFF
TRBV4-1	TRBJ2-7	18	CATRWSPLPTGKMDEQYF
TRBV19	TRBJ1-1	14	CASSMREINTEAFF
TRBV15	TRBJ1-2	18	CATSASRRHPKGNYGYTF
TRBV6-4	TRBJ1-4	13	CASSKGAGEKLFF
TRBV5-4	TRBJ2-1	15	CASSPPTRAYNEQFF
TRBV7-8	TRBJ2-7	17	CASSLGTSGTMGPEQYF
TRBV5-1	TRBJ1-2	14	CASSQGYAGYGYTF
TRBV5-1	TRBJ2-7	14	CASRSRTESYEQYF
TRBV5-4	TRBJ2-3	14	CASSRTGKSDTQYF
TRBV18	TRBJ1-5	14	CASSGTGGDQPQHF
TRBV6-1	TRBJ2-2	15	CASSWGQPNTGELFF
TRBV10-3	TRBJ2-3	13	CAVANGPPDTQYF
TRBV4-3	TRBJ1-5	15	CASSPEGPSGQPQHF
TRBV6-6	TRBJ1-4	12	CASSLPQVELFF
TRBV11-3	TRBJ2-2	13	CASSLISTGELFF
TRBV10-3	TRBJ2-7	12	CAISDMGNEQYF